This note documents a single TCR beta chain sequence. The data derive from a study of control samples from healthy donors and cancer patients. The data were produced by immunoSEQ multiplex PCR, yet TCRdb's version contains in-frame clones alone and is incomplete. Of about 130,000 clones in the sample, around 90% were seen once. V shed 8 bases and J shed 6 bases, with 17 bases lying between them. The CDR3 consists of 14 residues. CDR1 and CDR2 from the germline V gene are MNHEY and SVGEGT. The TCR sequence derives from a man aged 18 to 30 in good health. The J gene is TRBJ2-1, the V gene TRBV6-2 or TRBV6-3; the D gene is possibly TRBD2 (6 bases). The sample comprised blood. Here the CDR3 DNA reads TGTGCCAGCGGCCGACTAGTACGGGCCAATGAGCAGTTCTTC. This codes for CASGRLVRANEQFF.